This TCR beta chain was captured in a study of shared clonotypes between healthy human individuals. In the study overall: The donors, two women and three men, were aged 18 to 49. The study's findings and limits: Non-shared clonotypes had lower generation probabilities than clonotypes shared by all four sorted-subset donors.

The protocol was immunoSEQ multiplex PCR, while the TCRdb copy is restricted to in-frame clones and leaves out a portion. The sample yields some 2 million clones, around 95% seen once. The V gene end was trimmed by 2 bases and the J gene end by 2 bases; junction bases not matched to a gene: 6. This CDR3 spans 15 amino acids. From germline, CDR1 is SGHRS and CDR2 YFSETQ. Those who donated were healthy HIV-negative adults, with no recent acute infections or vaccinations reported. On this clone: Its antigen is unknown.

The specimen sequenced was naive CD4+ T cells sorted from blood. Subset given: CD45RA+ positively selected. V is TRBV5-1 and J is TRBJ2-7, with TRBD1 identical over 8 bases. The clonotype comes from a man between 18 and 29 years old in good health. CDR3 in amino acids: CASSFSGGAPYEQYF. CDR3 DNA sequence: TGCGCCAGCAGCTTCTCAGGGGGCGCACCCTACGAGCAGTACTTC.